One sample yielded the 30 T cell receptor beta chains listed below, sequenced in a study of shared clonotypes between healthy human individuals. The protocol was immunoSEQ multiplex PCR, while the TCRdb copy is restricted to in-frame clones and leaves out a portion. The sample includes more than 850,000 clones, about four fifths of them seen just once. Sequenced sample: memory CD4+ T cells from PBMCs. Subset specified: CD45RA-negative fraction. Every receptor here comes from a man aged 18 to 35 in good health. Some clones in this sample may be carry-over from other donors' samples.

The chain uses TRBV6-6 and TRBJ2-3; D is perhaps TRBD1 or TRBD2 (6 bases each). This CDR3 is built from 15 residues. Deletions cut 5 bases from V and 6 bases from J, with 18 bases between. The germline V gene encodes CDR1 MNHNY and CDR2 SVGAGI (reference sequence). The CDR3 bases are TGTGCCAGCAGTGTTCATTGGGGGGCAGGGGATACGCAGTATTTT. Protein sequence: CASSVHWGAGDTQYF.

The V gene is TRBV6-5, the J gene TRBJ2-2, with a tentative D call TRBD2 (5 bases). Trimming left V 0 bases short and J 4 bases short, with 9 bases between. CDR1 MNHEY and CDR2 SVGAGI come from the germline V gene. CDR3 length equals 15 residues. CDR3 sequence reads: CASSYSMGVTGELFF. In DNA, the CDR3 is TGTGCCAGCAGTTACTCGATGGGAGTCACCGGGGAGCTGTTTTTT.

The chain links TRBV10-2 to TRBJ2-7; D call uncertain. The CDR3 runs 12 residues. Per the germline V gene, CDR1 is WSHSY and CDR2 is SAAADI. Trimming cost V 7 bases and J 3 bases, with 10 bases left between them. CDR3 sequence: CASKSNNYEQYF. The CDR3 DNA follows: TGCGCCAGCAAATCCAATAACTACGAGCAGTACTTC.

The V and J genes are TRBV7-9 and TRBJ2-3; TRBD2 aligns across 13 bases. The CDR3 sequence is 19 residues long. The ends lost 5 bases at V and 0 bases at J; junction bases unmatched: 11. Germline V gene sequence: CDR1 SEHNR, CDR2 FQNEAQ (reference sequence). This chain's CDR3 is CASSKGLAGSPFSTDTQYF. DNA for the CDR3: TGTGCCAGCAGCAAGGGACTAGCGGGATCCCCCTTTAGCACAGATACGCAGTATTTT. Supplemented by reference TRBV7-9 and TRBJ2-3, the full variable domain reads DTGVSQNPRHKITKRGQNVTFRCDPISEHNRLYWYRQTLGQGPEFLTYFQNEAQLEKSRLLSDRFSAERPKGSFSTLEIQRTEQGDSAMYLCASSKGLAGSPFSTDTQYFGPGTRLTVL.

The chain links TRBV5-1 to TRBJ2-1; possibly TRBD2 for D (6 bases). Trimming cost V 6 bases and J 2 bases, with 18 bases left between them. The CDR3 is 16 amino acids. Germline CDR1 is SGHRS and CDR2 is YFSETQ. The CDR3: CASTLAPGATYNEQFF. The CDR3 DNA reads as TGCGCCAGCACCCTGGCCCCGGGAGCCACCTACAATGAGCAGTTCTTC. Based on the CDR3 plus reference TRBV5-1 and TRBJ2-1, the full variable domain is KAGVTQTPRYLIKTRGQQVTLSCSPISGHRSVSWYQQTPGQGLQFLFEYFSETQRNKGNFPGRFSGRQFSNSRSEMNVSTLELGDSALYLCASTLAPGATYNEQFFGPGTRLTVL.

J is TRBJ2-3 and V is TRBV5-4, with D perhaps TRBD1 (6 bases). With 5 bases removed from V and 0 bases from J, the gap between germline ends came to 10 bases. Looked up from germline, CDR1 is SGHNT and CDR2 is YYREEE (reference sequence). This CDR3 contains 14 residues. The CDR3 reads CASSAGVSTDTQYF. As DNA, the CDR3 is TGTGCCAGCAGTGCAGGGGTCAGCACAGATACGCAGTATTTT.

The chain recombines TRBV7-9 with TRBJ1-1, with D unresolved. V was pared by 1 base and J by 10 bases, with 10 bases between. The CDR3 totals 12 residues. Germline-derived CDR1 and CDR2 are SEHNR and FQNEAQ (reference sequence). CDR3 nucleotide sequence: TGTGCCAGCAGCTTAGATCGGCTGGTAGCTTTCTTT. Translation gives CASSLDRLVAFF.

This clone was seen a handful of times. The rearrangement joins TRBV2 to TRBJ2-3; 9 bases are shared with TRBD1. V was clipped by 6 bases and J by 1 base; unmatched bases: 2. From germline, CDR1 is SNHLY and CDR2 FYNNEI. CDR3 length: 14 residues. CDR3 sequence reads: CASSGDRGTDTQYF. The CDR3 DNA sequence: TGTGCCAGCAGCGGGGACAGGGGCACAGATACGCAGTATTTT.

This clone was counted a few times. V gene TRBV23-1 combines with J gene TRBJ2-7; 7 nucleotides match TRBD1. TRBV23-1 is treated as an ORF (open reading frame) with a function not yet certain. V lost 7 bases to trimming and J lost 4 bases; unmatched junction nucleotides: 13. The CDR3 is 15 residues long. The CDR3 reads CASTPRGTGVYEQYF. In DNA, the CDR3 is TGCGCCAGCACCCCCCGGGGAACAGGGGTATACGAGCAGTACTTC.

The chain has TRBV19 and TRBJ2-1; 8 nucleotides line up with TRBD2. From germline, CDR1 is LNHDA and CDR2 SQIVND (reference sequence). V was clipped by 3 bases and J by 2 bases; unmatched bases: 3. This CDR3 is built from 15 residues. The CDR3 nucleotides are TGTGCCAGTAGTATCCGGGGGGGCCCCTACAATGAGCAGTTCTTC. It translates to CASSIRGGPYNEQFF.

The chain uses TRBV18 and TRBJ1-4, with D perhaps TRBD1 (6 bases). The CDR3 length is 16 residues. CDR1 and CDR2 from the germline V gene are KGHSH and LQKENI. Between the trimmed V and J ends, which lost 5 bases and 5 bases, there was a span of 18 bases. The CDR3 bases are TGTGCCAGCTCAACCATACAGGGAGCGGGAAATGAAAAACTGTTTTTT. Its protein is CASSTIQGAGNEKLFF.

This clone was picked up one time. The J gene is TRBJ2-1, the V gene TRBV11-3, with D uncertain. The CDR3 is made up of 15 amino acids. Between the trimmed V and J ends, which lost 5 bases and 0 bases, there was a span of 11 bases. Per the germline V gene, CDR1 is SGHNT and CDR2 is YENEEA. The CDR3 DNA follows: TGTGCCAGCAGCCCGCGCGGAAACTCCTACAATGAGCAGTTCTTC. Translating it yields CASSPRGNSYNEQFF.

The rearrangement joins TRBV7-9 to TRBJ2-5, with D possibly TRBD2 on 5 matching bases. CDR1 is SEHNR and CDR2 is FQNEAQ in the germline V gene (reference sequence). Deletions cut 1 base from V and 5 bases from J, with 17 bases between. The CDR3 consists of 16 residues. The CDR3 region is CASSLGLGLALETQYF. Here the CDR3 DNA reads TGTGCCAGCAGCTTAGGATTAGGCCTAGCTCTCGAGACCCAGTACTTC.

The genes are TRBV7-9 and TRBJ1-2, with D perhaps matching TRBD1 (5 bases). Deletions cut 4 bases from V and 8 bases from J, with 17 bases between. The CDR3 consists of 14 residues. Germline V gives CDR1 SEHNR, CDR2 FQNEAQ (reference sequence). In nucleotides, the CDR3 is TGTGCCAGCAGCTCCGAGGGGCAGGGTAGGGGCTACACCTTC. Amino acid sequence: CASSSEGQGRGYTF.

CDR3 loop: CASSLTSGTLYPGELFF. The CDR3 DNA reads as TGTGCCAGCAGCTTAACTAGCGGCACCTTGTATCCCGGGGAGCTGTTTTTT. The V gene is TRBV11-2, the J gene TRBJ2-2; 8 positions match TRBD2. In germline, CDR1 is SGHAT, CDR2 FQNNGV. Trimming cost V 2 bases and J 6 bases; bases outside gene matches: 11. The CDR3 has 17 residues.

The V and J genes are TRBV30 and TRBJ1-1; D gene uncertain. CDR1 and CDR2 (germline): GTSNPN, SVGIG (reference sequence). This CDR3 comprises 12 residues. The V gene lost 2 bases and the J gene lost 7 bases, with 11 bases spanning the gap. CDR3 nucleotides: TGTGCCTGGAGTTGGAGAGGCATTGAAGCTTTCTTT. As protein: CAWSWRGIEAFF.

This chain connects TRBV5-1 to TRBJ2-2, with 7 bases aligning to TRBD2. The CDR3 totals 16 residues. CDR1 SGHRS and CDR2 YFSETQ come from the germline V gene. The V gene end was trimmed by 0 bases and the J gene end by 4 bases; junction bases not matched to a gene: 6. The CDR3 DNA is TGCGCCAGCAGCTTGGTGGGGACTACCCCCACCGGGGAGCTGTTTTTT. The encoded protein is CASSLVGTTPTGELFF.

V gene TRBV30 combines with J gene TRBJ1-2; 9 nucleotides agree with TRBD1. The CDR3 runs to 14 residues. Germline trimming cut 4 bases from V and 8 bases from J; bases unmatched to any gene: 11. Germline CDR1 is GTSNPN and CDR2 is SVGIG (reference sequence). For the CDR3, the DNA is TGTGCCTGGACCACCGGACAGGGGCCATGGGGCTACACCTTC. Its protein is CAWTTGQGPWGYTF.

This chain joins TRBV4-1 and TRBJ1-1; D not resolved. V dropped 3 bases and J dropped 11 bases, with 22 bases sitting between them. The CDR3 has 15 residues. From germline, CDR1 is MGHRA and CDR2 YSYEKL. The chain's CDR3 is CASSHPAGTLGQAFF. CDR3 DNA: TGCGCCAGCAGCCACCCCGCGGGAACACTCGGTCAGGCTTTCTTT.

The chain recombines TRBV6-5 with TRBJ2-2; the D gene is possibly TRBD1 (6 bases). This CDR3 has 14 amino acids. Germline V gene lookup returns CDR1 MNHEY and CDR2 SVGAGI. Trimming cost V 6 bases and J 2 bases, with 10 bases left between them. The CDR3 bases are TGTGCCAGCAGGCCGGGACACAACACCGGGGAGCTGTTTTTT. The encoded protein is CASRPGHNTGELFF.

This clone was picked up a small number of times. The gene calls are TRBV4-1 and TRBJ2-7, with D perhaps TRBD1 (5 bases). CDR3 length: 17 residues. The V end was cut by 1 base, the J end by 4 bases, with 20 bases between. Per the germline V gene, CDR1 is MGHRA and CDR2 is YSYEKL. CDR3 sequence (DNA): TGCGCCAGCAGCCAAGTTTCAGGGCGAGGAAGCCGGTACGAGCAGTACTTC. Translating it yields CASSQVSGRGSRYEQYF.

The CDR3 here is CASSWTGQSNTEAFF. The CDR3 coding sequence is TGTGCCAGCAGCTGGACGGGACAGTCGAACACTGAAGCTTTCTTT. The chain links TRBV5-8 to TRBJ1-1; 7 nucleotides line up with TRBD1. Trimming removed 3 bases from V and 1 base from J; junction bases left unmatched: 6. Germline lookup yields CDR1 SGHTS and CDR2 YDEGEE. The CDR3 has 15 amino acids.

The chain combines TRBV7-2 with TRBJ2-3; TRBD2 matches 9 bases. The germline V gene has CDR1 SGHTA and CDR2 FQGNSA. The V and J ends lost 7 bases and 4 bases, in that order; junction bases with no gene match: 9. This CDR3 is 15 amino acids long. The CDR3 region is CASIRGTSSADTQYF. The CDR3 region has the DNA TGTGCCAGCATCCGAGGGACTAGCAGCGCAGATACGCAGTATTTT.

Only one count was recorded for this clone. The gene calls are TRBV7-3 and TRBJ2-3, with D tentatively TRBD1 or TRBD2 (5 bases each). There are 17 residues in the CDR3. Germline values: CDR1 SGHTA, CDR2 FQGTGA. The ends were cut back, 5 bases at V and 0 bases at J, with 18 bases in the middle. The CDR3 here is CASSPGTGKGSTDTQYF. The CDR3 nucleotides read TGTGCCAGCAGCCCCGGGACGGGAAAGGGGAGCACAGATACGCAGTATTTT.

V usage is TRBV7-2 and J usage is TRBJ1-2; D is undetermined. V was trimmed by 4 bases and J by 8 bases, leaving 11 bases between them. This CDR3 has 12 amino acids. Germline V lookup: CDR1 SGHTA, CDR2 FQGNSA. CDR3 DNA: TGTGCCAGCAGCTCACTCTATGGCGGCTACACCTTC. Amino acid sequence: CASSSLYGGYTF.

The rearrangement uses TRBV6-1 and TRBJ1-5; possibly TRBD1 for D (5 bases). The CDR3 covers 14 residues. The V end was cut by 6 bases, the J end by 3 bases, with 12 bases between. Germline-derived CDR1 and CDR2 are MNHNS and SASEGT. The chain's CDR3 is CASRGTLVNQPQHF. Written as DNA, the CDR3 is TGTGCCAGCAGGGGGACTTTGGTCAATCAGCCCCAGCATTTT.

The chain links TRBV15 to TRBJ1-6; TRBD1 matches at 10 bases. Germline-derived CDR1 and CDR2 are LNHNV and YYDKDF (reference sequence). The ends lost 5 bases at V and 11 bases at J; junction bases unmatched: 6. The CDR3 contains 14 residues. The CDR3 coding sequence is TGTGCCACCAGCTACGGACAGGGGGGAACACCCCTCCACTTT. Its protein product is CATSYGQGGTPLHF.

Only a few counts were recorded for this clone. The J gene is TRBJ2-1, the V gene TRBV11-2, with 13 nucleotides matching TRBD2. The length of the CDR3 is 17 residues. V shed 5 bases, J shed 8 bases, and the junction held 12 bases outside the gene matches. CDR1 and CDR2 from the germline V gene are SGHAT and FQNNGV. As DNA, the CDR3 is TGTGCCAGCAGCACAGGGACTAGCGGGATGTTTTATGATGAGCAGTTCTTC. Protein product: CASSTGTSGMFYDEQFF.

Concerning this clone itself: Distinct nucleotide sequences in the sample also encode this CDR3. CDR3 amino acids: CASSLTGGANVLTF. CDR3 nucleotides: TGTGCCAGCAGCTTAACGGGAGGGGCCAACGTCCTGACTTTC. The rearrangement links TRBV7-3 to TRBJ2-6; D gene unclear. Between the trimmed V and J ends, which lost 0 bases and 4 bases, there was a span of 4 bases. Germline assignment: CDR1 SGHTA and CDR2 FQGTGA. CDR3 length equals 14 residues.

This chain joins TRBV2 and TRBJ2-7, with D possibly TRBD2 on 6 matching bases. Germline V gives CDR1 SNHLY, CDR2 FYNNEI. The CDR3 spans 12 residues. Trimming shortened V by 6 bases and J by 4 bases, and 10 bases separated the two germline ends. CDR3 DNA sequence: TGTGCCAGCAGAGAGACTAGTTACGAGCAGTACTTC. This translates into CASRETSYEQYF.